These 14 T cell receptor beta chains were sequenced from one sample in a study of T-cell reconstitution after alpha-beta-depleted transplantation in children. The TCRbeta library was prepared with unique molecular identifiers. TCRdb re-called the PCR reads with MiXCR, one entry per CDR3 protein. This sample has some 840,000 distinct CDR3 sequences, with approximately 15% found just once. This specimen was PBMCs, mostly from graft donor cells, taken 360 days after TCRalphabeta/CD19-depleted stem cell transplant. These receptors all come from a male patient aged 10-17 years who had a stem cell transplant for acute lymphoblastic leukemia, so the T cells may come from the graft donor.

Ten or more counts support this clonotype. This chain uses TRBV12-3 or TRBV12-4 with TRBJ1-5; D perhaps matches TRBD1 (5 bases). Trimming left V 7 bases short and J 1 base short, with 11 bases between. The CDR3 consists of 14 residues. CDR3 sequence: CASTGGVSNQPQHF. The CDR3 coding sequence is TGTGCCAGCACTGGGGGGGTGAGCAATCAGCCCCAGCATTTT.

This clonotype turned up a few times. This CDR3 reads CASSQEAAGDSYNEQFF. The CDR3 DNA sequence: TGTGCCAGCAGCCAAGAGGCAGCGGGAGACTCCTACAATGAGCAGTTCTTC. The chain is built from TRBV14 and TRBJ2-1; 8 bases match TRBD2. Trimming removed 0 bases from V and 0 bases from J; junction bases left unmatched: 4. This CDR3 is 17 amino acids long. Per germline, CDR1 SGHDN and CDR2 FVKESK.

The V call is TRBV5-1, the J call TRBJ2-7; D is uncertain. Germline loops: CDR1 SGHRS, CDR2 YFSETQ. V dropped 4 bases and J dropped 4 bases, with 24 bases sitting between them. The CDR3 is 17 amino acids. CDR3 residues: CASSGRLDNRLGYEQYF. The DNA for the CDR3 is TGCGCCAGCAGCGGCCGGCTAGACAATAGGCTGGGATACGAGCAGTACTTC.

The CDR3 here is CASSPRVPGLANTGELFF. CDR3 in DNA: TGTGCCAGCAGCCCGAGAGTCCCGGGACTAGCAAACACCGGGGAGCTGTTTTTT. V gene TRBV7-3 combines with J gene TRBJ2-2; 9 bases map to TRBD2. The junction had 12 bases not matched to a gene; V was cut back by 5 bases and J by 2 bases. This CDR3 has 18 residues. Germline V gene sequence: CDR1 SGHTA, CDR2 FQGTGA.

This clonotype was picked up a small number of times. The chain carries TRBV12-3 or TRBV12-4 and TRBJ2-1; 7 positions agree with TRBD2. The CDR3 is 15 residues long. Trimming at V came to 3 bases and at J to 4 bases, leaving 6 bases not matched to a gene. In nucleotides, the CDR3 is TGTGCCAGCAGTTTTGTCGGGAGGAGGTACAATGAGCAGTTCTTC. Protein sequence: CASSFVGRRYNEQFF.

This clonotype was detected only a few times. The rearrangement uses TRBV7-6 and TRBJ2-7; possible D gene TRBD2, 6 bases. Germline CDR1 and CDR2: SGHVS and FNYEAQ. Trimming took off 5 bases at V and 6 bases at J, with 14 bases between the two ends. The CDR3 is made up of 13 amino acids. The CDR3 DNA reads TGTGCCAGCAGCAGCGAGACTAGTAGCGAGCAGTACTTC. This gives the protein CASSSETSSEQYF.

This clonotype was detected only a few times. The CDR3 loop reads CASSSLGQGDTGELFF. CDR3 coding DNA: TGTGCCAGCAGCTCCCTGGGACAGGGGGACACCGGGGAGCTGTTTTTT. The V and J genes are TRBV11-2 and TRBJ2-2, with TRBD1 matching over 11 bases. The length of the CDR3 is 16 residues. Germline CDR1 is SGHAT and CDR2 is FQNNGV. J was trimmed by 3 bases and V by 4 bases; bases with no gene match: 4.

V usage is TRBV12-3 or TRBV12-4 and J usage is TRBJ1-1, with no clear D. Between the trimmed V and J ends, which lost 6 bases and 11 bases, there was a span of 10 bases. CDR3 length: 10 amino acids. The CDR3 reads CASSLFPAFF. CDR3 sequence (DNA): TGTGCCAGCAGCCTATTTCCGGCTTTCTTT.

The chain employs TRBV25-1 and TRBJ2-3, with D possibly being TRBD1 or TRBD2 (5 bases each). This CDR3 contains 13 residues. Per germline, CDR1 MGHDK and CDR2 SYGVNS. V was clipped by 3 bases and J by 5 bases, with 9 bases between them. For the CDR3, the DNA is TGTGCCAGCAGTGATGTGGGGGTAGATACGCAGTATTTT. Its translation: CASSDVGVDTQYF. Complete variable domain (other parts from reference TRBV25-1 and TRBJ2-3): EADIYQTPRYLVIGTGKKITLECSQTMGHDKMYWYQQDPGMELHLIHYSYGVNSTEKGDLSSESTVSRIRTEHFPLTLESARPSHTSQYLCASSDVGVDTQYFGPGTRLTVL.

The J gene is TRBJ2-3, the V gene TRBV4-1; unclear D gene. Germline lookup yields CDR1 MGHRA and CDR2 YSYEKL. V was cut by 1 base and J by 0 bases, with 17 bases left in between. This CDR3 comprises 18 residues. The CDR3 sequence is CASSQGYLKGPSTDTQYF. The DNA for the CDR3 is TGCGCCAGCAGCCAAGGCTACCTCAAGGGTCCGAGCACAGATACGCAGTATTTT.

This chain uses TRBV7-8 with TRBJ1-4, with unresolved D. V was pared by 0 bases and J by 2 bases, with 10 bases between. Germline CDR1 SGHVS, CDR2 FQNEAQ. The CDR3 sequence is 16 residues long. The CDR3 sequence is CASSLARGGTNEKLFF. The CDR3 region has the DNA TGTGCCAGCAGCTTAGCCCGGGGTGGCACTAATGAAAAACTGTTTTTT. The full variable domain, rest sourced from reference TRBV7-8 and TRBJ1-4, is GAGVSQSPRYKVAKRGQDVALRCDPISGHVSLFWYQQALGQGPEFLTYFQNEAQLDKSGLPSDRFFAERPEGSVSTLKIQRTQQEDSAVYLCASSLARGGTNEKLFFGSGTQLSVL.

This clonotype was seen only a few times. The CDR3 DNA sequence: TGCGCCAGCAGCTTAACTAGCGGCAACACAGATACGCAGTATTTT. Translated: CASSLTSGNTDTQYF. The chain uses TRBV5-1 and TRBJ2-3; 8 bases line up with TRBD2. The CDR3 has 15 amino acids. The ends lost 2 bases at V and 2 bases at J; junction bases unmatched: 4. The germline V gene encodes CDR1 SGHRS and CDR2 YFSETQ.

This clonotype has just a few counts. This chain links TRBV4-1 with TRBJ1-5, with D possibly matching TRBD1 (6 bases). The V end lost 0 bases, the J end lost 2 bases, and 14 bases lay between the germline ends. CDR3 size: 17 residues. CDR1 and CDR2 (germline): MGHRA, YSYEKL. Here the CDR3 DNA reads TGCGCCAGCAGCCAAGAAGGGGGGGTTACGGGCAATCAGCCCCAGCATTTT. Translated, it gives CASSQEGGVTGNQPQHF.

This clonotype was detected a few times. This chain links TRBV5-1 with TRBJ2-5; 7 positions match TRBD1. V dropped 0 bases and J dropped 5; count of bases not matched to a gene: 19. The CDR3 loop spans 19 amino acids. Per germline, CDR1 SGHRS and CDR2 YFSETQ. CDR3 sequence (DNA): TGCGCCAGCAGCTTGGAGTTTTACAGGACAGGTCCACGTGGGGAGACCCAGTACTTC. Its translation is CASSLEFYRTGPRGETQYF.